A selection of T cell receptor beta chains follows, all from one sample in a study of shared clonotypes between healthy human individuals. The repertoire was sequenced with immunoSEQ multiplex PCR; TCRdb's copy has only in-frame clones and lacks some. The sample lists under 600,000 clones, roughly 72% occurring once. The sequenced material came from PBMCs. These receptors were taken from a woman aged 40 to 50 in good health. Some clones in this sample may be carry-over from other donors' samples. Each CDR3 is given with its conserved first and last residue.

v_gene	CDR3aa
TRBV7-3	CASSLRGGGYTF
TRBV2	CASSPMFQETQYF
TRBV28	CASRASGAGVWDTQYF
TRBV29-1	CSVDATGRSEQFF
TRBV6-4	CASSDNMNTEAFF
TRBV9	CASSAGTITYNEQFF
TRBV27	CASSYKTGWAYEQYF
TRBV12-5	CASGLVLGRDGYNEQFF
TRBV6-4	CASSDSPALADAYNEQFF
TRBV5-1	CASSLGRDNNEQFF
TRBV27	CAGSLSFWAPGYEAFF
TRBV28	CASSLGSDMQPQHF
TRBV9	CASSPKERFSGNTIYF
TRBV29-1	CSGRWMGTEAFF
TRBV4-2	CASSQGGTINTGELFF
TRBV19	CASSKRGSSGSYEQYF
TRBV4-2	CASSQDARGEPEAFF
TRBV28	CASSATMNTEAFF
TRBV7-8	CASSLVLGETGEQYF
TRBV13	CASSLGSDEQFF
TRBV2	CASTRTAGNYNEQFF
TRBV5-1	CASSLPRGGSYNEQFF
TRBV7-7	CASSCPTGTGTIPTDTQYF
TRBV5-1	CASSLGPPTGEQYF
TRBV30	CAWSRPGTSYRTRYQETQYF
TRBV6-6	CASSSDYYEQYF
TRBV25-1	CASSESPGQRFYGYTF
TRBV28	CASSTPRGEGYEQYF
TRBV9	CASSVEGDTQYF
TRBV25-1	CASRVTGTGAGELFF
TRBV5-3	CARSRYPSVAGELFF
TRBV27	CASTGDTGLLQGEQYF
TRBV18	CASSPGPRTEAFF
TRBV7-8	CASSIGEWGESNQPQHF
TRBV19	CASSSRDGGNEKLFF
TRBV7-9	CASSSRDRVESDEQFF
TRBV4-1	CASSQVGRALNEQFF
TRBV29-1	CSVEETGDGGYTF
TRBV9	CASSVGGQTGELFF
TRBV5-6	CASSFTRFSGSYNEQFF